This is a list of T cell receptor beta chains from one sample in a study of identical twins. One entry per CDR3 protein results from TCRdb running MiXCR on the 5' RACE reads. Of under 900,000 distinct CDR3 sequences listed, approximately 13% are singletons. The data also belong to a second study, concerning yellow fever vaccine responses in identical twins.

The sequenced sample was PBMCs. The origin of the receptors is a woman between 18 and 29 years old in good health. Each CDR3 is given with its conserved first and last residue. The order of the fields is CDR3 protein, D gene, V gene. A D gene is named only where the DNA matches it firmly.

CATSRDPTGKNTEAFF TRBD1 TRBV15
CASSFSRVGNYGYTF - TRBV6-5
CAISESPGLAGGNNEQFF TRBD2 TRBV10-3
CSAMTGNQPQHF - TRBV20-1
CATSRVTGSSYEQYF - TRBV15
CTVGGRTSGGDEQFF TRBD2 TRBV29-1
CASSQATSGSVMYF TRBD2 TRBV7-3
CASSLGLPNTGELFF - TRBV12-3/TRBV12-4
CASSPGQGVTDTQYF TRBD1 TRBV11-3
CASSLVTGTGRLNTEAFF TRBD1 TRBV5-1
CASSPMTGMNTEAFF TRBD1 TRBV5-1
CASRQSASSTEAFF - TRBV2
CASRVPNRDNEQFF - TRBV2
CASSSTGEDTQYF - TRBV28
CASSPPVGLAVNEQFF - TRBV18
CASSLEGRQRNTEAFF - TRBV5-5
CSARGPGHTIETQYF - TRBV20-1
CASSWFDGRGDEQYF TRBD2 TRBV27
CASSSGRAGGLTDTQYF TRBD2 TRBV28
CATSRDRILAASTDTQYF - TRBV15
CASGGVGINQETQYF TRBD2 TRBV7-9
CASSEGDRLSSYEQYF TRBD1 TRBV10-1
CASSFAWRGNTDTQYF - TRBV5-5
CASSVEGPVKNEQFF - TRBV2
CAAAPSTDTQYF - TRBV10-3
CASSQDWADYNSPLHF - TRBV4-1
CASSDTGSGANVLTF - TRBV5-1
CASSLGLQGPNEKLFF - TRBV12-3/TRBV12-4
CASSHRDFSYEQYF - TRBV7-9
CASSLDDRAINQPQHF TRBD1 TRBV5-6
CASSPLAGGVEQYF TRBD2 TRBV3-1
CASSWTGPYNEQFF TRBD1 TRBV5-1
CASSLIRQGVHEQYF TRBD1 TRBV7-9
CASSFGLVPDTQYF TRBD2 TRBV12-3/TRBV12-4
CASRITGASVQETQYF - TRBV28
CASHDRGTTDTQYF TRBD1 TRBV19
CASSQNPGTGGQPQHF TRBD1 TRBV3-1
CASQRKTGAVTEAFF TRBD1 TRBV7-9
CASSSSGTGPSSYNSPLHF TRBD1 TRBV5-1
CSVEDEVGEAYEQYF - TRBV29-1
CASSKNRAEAFF - TRBV19
CATTRGTSYNEQFF TRBD2 TRBV12-3/TRBV12-4
CASSSGTGVGQPQHF - TRBV12-3/TRBV12-4
CSARDRPGHWADTQYF - TRBV20-1
CASSQQGLSTGELFF - TRBV4-1
CASSESYGSGANVLTF - TRBV25-1
CASSPRSDNTGELFF - TRBV12-3/TRBV12-4
CASMWHTSGRSNEQFF TRBD2 TRBV28
CATGPPDRGNYEQYF TRBD1 TRBV24-1
CASSFGSRGDEQYF - TRBV12-3/TRBV12-4
CASTQRAGNSYEQYF - TRBV27
CASSLATGVDEQYF TRBD1 TRBV7-9
CASSLAFSGSTDTQYF TRBD2 TRBV7-6
CASSDWFGGSYNEQFF - TRBV6-4
CASRRRSNEKLFF - TRBV19
CASSPPGQVNTEAFF TRBD1 TRBV5-6
CASSLGVAQHF - TRBV12-3/TRBV12-4
CASSYLSGARGEAFF - TRBV6-2/TRBV6-3
CSARETGGGDEQFF - TRBV20-1